Below, 30 T cell receptor delta chains from the same sample are listed, as sequenced in a study of γδ T cells in repeated Plasmodium falciparum infection (dated by TCRdb to about 2021). Libraries were prepared through multiplex PCR. The run used an Illumina MiSeq. With CATT, TCRdb called clones again from the public reads; duplicate DNA rows were later joined. For this sample there are tens of thousands of delta-chain clones; approximately 1% appear just once. More than 9% of the sample belongs to the ten largest clones. For bulk TCR repertoire analysis, Vgamma9/Vdelta2+ and Vdelta2-negative gammadelta T cell populations were isolated by flow sorting from peripheral blood mononuclear cells. The specimen was gamma-delta T cells from blood. These receptors were taken from a pool of human donors (malaria-infected and uninfected, not separated).

This clone was recorded at least ten times. The TCRdb record carries a much larger clone's protein, which differs from this DNA's translation at residue 6; a read error is the likely cause, and the protein listed here is the DNA translation. The genes are TRDV2 and TRDJ1; D is ambiguous. This CDR3 has 15 residues. CDR1 is GEAIGNYY and CDR2 is EKD in the germline V gene. Trimming removed 0 bases from V and 1 base from J, with 11 bases in between. The DNA of the CDR3 is TGTGCCTGTGACACCGCCGGAGCGCTCACCGATAAACTCATCTTT. This gives the protein CACDTAGALTDKLIF.

In regard to this clone: A single base is all that separates this from a far larger clone, so a read error is likely. Different DNA sequences within this sample yield the same CDR3. This chain joins TRAV36/DV7 and TRDJ1, with 11 bases identical to TRDD3. TCRdb carries no J gene annotation; the J gene was assigned here by matching the DNA with germline. Germline V gives CDR1 VTNFRS, CDR2 LTSSGIE (reference sequence). The CDR3 extends over 12 amino acids. The CDR3, as DNA: TGTGCAGTGCTGTACTGGGGGATAAAACTCATCTTT. Its protein product is CAVLYWGIKLIF. The variable domain in full, with the rest retrieved from reference TRAV36/DV7 and TRDJ1, is EDKVVQSPLSLVVHEGDTVTLNCSYEVTNFRSLLWYKQEKKAPTFLFMLTSSGIEKKSGRLSSILDKKELSSILNITATQTGDSAIYLCAVLYWGIKLIFGKGTRVTVEP.

For this clone: This sequence is one base from a far larger clone and is likely a read error. The same CDR3 also results from other DNA sequences found in this sample. The gene calls are TRDV1 and TRDJ1; 7 bases line up with TRDD3. Germline V CDR1 and CDR2: TSWWSYY, QGS. The CDR3 contains 22 residues. Trimming removed 0 bases from V and 4 bases from J; junction bases left unmatched: 26. As DNA, the CDR3 is TGTGCTCTTGGGGAACTATTTACCTATACTACGAAAGACTGGGGATTAGGCGATAAACTCATCTTT. It encodes CALGELFTYTTKDWGLGDKLIF.

On this clone itself: TCRdb has a much larger clone's protein, which differs at residue 5 from the translation of this DNA, likely because of a read error; what is shown is the protein translated from the DNA. With the J gene uncalled, the V gene is TRDV2; TRDD3 is the table's D call and was not checked against the DNA. In germline, CDR1 is GEAIGNYY, CDR2 EKD. This CDR3 is 15 amino acids long. The CDR3 coding sequence is TGTGCCTGTGACGCCGGAGGTGGGGGATACTCTGGTCTCATCTTT. Protein: CACDAGGGGYSGLIF.

This clone was detected many times. The protein TCRdb lists belongs to a much larger clone and differs from this DNA's translation at residue 13, which points to a read error; the protein shown is made from the DNA. The rearrangement joins TRDV1 to TRDJ1; 10 bases fit TRDD3. The CDR3 is 17 amino acids. Germline CDR1 is TSWWSYY and CDR2 is QGS. J was trimmed by 7 bases and V by 7 bases; bases with no gene match: 18. CDR3 in amino acids: CALATLLRGIRSGKLIF. In nucleotides, the CDR3 is TGTGCTCTTGCGACTCTCCTACGGGGGATACGATCCGGTAAACTCATCTTT.

On this clone: TCRdb's listed protein matches a much larger clone and diverges from this DNA's translation at residue 6, likely through a read error; the protein shown comes from the DNA. The rearrangement links TRAV38-2/DV8 to TRDJ1; 10 bases agree with TRDD3. The CDR3 spans 20 residues. Germline CDR1 is TSESDYY and CDR2 is QEAYKQQN. CDR3 region: CAPMGFPDWGMYLYTDKLIF. CDR3 in DNA: TGTGCGCCCATGGGGTTCCCGGACTGGGGGATGTACCTGTACACCGATAAACTCATCTTT.

This clone was counted only a few times. The amino acid sequence in TCRdb belongs to a much larger clone and departs from this DNA's translation at residue 18, likely a sequencing read error; the sequence shown is translated from the DNA. The V gene is TRDV1; the J gene was not called; the D call in the table, TRDD3, was not verified against the DNA. CDR1 and CDR2 (germline): TSWWSYY, QGS. The CDR3 is 19 amino acids. The CDR3 nucleotides are TGTGCTCTTGGGGAACCTATGCTCCCCCTGGGGGTCGACACCGATAAACTCACCTTT. As protein: CALGEPMLPLGVDTDKLTF.

This clone was counted a few times. The TCRdb protein comes from a much larger clone and disagrees with this DNA's translation at residue 6, likely due to a read error; the protein given here is derived from the DNA. V usage is TRDV1 and J usage is TRDJ1; TRDD3 agrees at 12 bases. Germline V lookup: CDR1 TSWWSYY, CDR2 QGS. This CDR3 has 21 amino acids. Trimming cost V 4 bases and J 0 bases; bases outside gene matches: 18. The CDR3 reads CALGASNAGGYVPGNTDKLIF. CDR3 coding DNA: TGTGCTCTTGGGGCCAGCAACGCTGGGGGATACGTCCCTGGGAACACCGATAAACTCATCTTT.

This clone turned up a few times. A far larger clone is one base from this, pointing to a likely read error. Different DNA sequences within this sample yield the same CDR3. The rearrangement uses TRDV2 and TRDJ1, with TRDD3 matching over 9 bases. TCRdb is silent on the J gene; assignment here came from matching the DNA to germline. Germline CDR1 reads GEAIGNYY; CDR2 reads EKD. This CDR3 contains 19 residues. CDR3 sequence (DNA): TGTGCCTGCGACACCGGGGGGTACTGGGGGACCCCGGGGATCGATAAACTCATCTTT. As protein: CACDTGGYWGTPGIDKLIF.

With respect to this clone: Translating this DNA gives a protein that differs at residue 6 from the TCRdb one, which belongs to a much larger clone; a read error is likely, and the protein shown is this translation. The V gene is given as TRDV2, and no J gene call is available; the D segment call TRDD3 is taken from the table without a DNA check. Germline CDR1 is GEAIGNYY and CDR2 is EKD. The CDR3 runs 16 residues. In nucleotides, the CDR3 is TGTGCCTGTGACACGGAGTCGGCCTGGGACACCCGACAAATGTTTTTC. Encoded protein: CACDTESAWDTRQMFF.

This clone was counted only a few times. The protein in TCRdb stems from a much larger clone and differs at residue 4 from this DNA's translation, likely a read error; here the protein is translated from the DNA. The rearrangement joins TRDV2 to TRDJ1; 8 bases fit TRDD3. TCRdb does not report a J gene; here it was assigned by matching the DNA to germline references. The CDR3 runs 19 residues. Germline V gene data show CDR1 as GEAIGNYY and CDR2 as EKD. The CDR3 region is CACGTGSLLGASLTDKLIF. In DNA, the CDR3 is TGTGCCTGTGGCACCGGCTCTTTACTGGGGGCCTCTCTGACCGATAAACTCATCTTT.

This clone came up a few times. TCRdb has a much larger clone's protein, which differs at residue 17 from the translation of this DNA, likely because of a read error; what is shown is the protein translated from the DNA. V gene TRDV1 combines with J gene TRDJ3; the match to TRDD3 covers 12 bases. TCRdb is silent on the J gene; assignment here came from matching the DNA to germline. This CDR3 contains 23 residues. Germline CDR1 TSWWSYY, CDR2 QGS. The CDR3 sequence is CALGERALLGDTVSSWGTRQMFF. As DNA, the CDR3 is TGTGCTCTTGGGGAAAGAGCACTACTGGGGGATACAGTATCCTCCTGGGGCACCCGACAGATGTTTTTC.

The table lists this clone with many counts. A read error may be the cause here, since a much bigger clone is one base away. The rearrangement uses TRDV1 and TRDJ1; TRDD3 aligns across 9 bases. CDR1 and CDR2 (germline): TSWWSYY, QGS. After removal of 0 bases from V and 3 bases from J, the junction contained 32 bases not matched to a gene. The CDR3 has 25 amino acids. The CDR3 sequence is CALGELWAFLRSTGGKQGEADKLIF. The CDR3 DNA is TGTGCTCTTGGGGAACTATGGGCGTTCCTACGTTCCACTGGGGGAAAACAGGGGGAGGCCGATAAACTCATCTTT.

As regards this clone: A far larger clone is one base from this, pointing to a likely read error. This CDR3 is also generated by other DNA sequences in the sample. Called V gene: TRDV1; the J gene was not called; the tabulated D call, TRDD3, remains unverified against the DNA. The CDR3 covers 17 residues. Germline CDR1 and CDR2: TSWWSYY and QGS. The CDR3 spells CALGDSTGIRYSDKLIF. DNA for the CDR3: TGTGCTCTTGGGGATTCTACGGGGATACGATACAGCGATAAGCTCATCTTT.

For this clone: A far larger clone is a single base away, which makes a read error likely. Different DNA sequences within this sample yield the same CDR3. V is TRDV2 and J is TRDJ1, with TRDD3 identical over 9 bases. The J gene was missing in TCRdb and was found by matching the end of the DNA to germline. This CDR3 contains 18 residues. With 3 bases clipped from V and 0 bases from J, the junction kept 13 bases outside the gene matches. Germline V gene sequence: CDR1 GEAIGNYY, CDR2 EKD. CDR3 protein: CACDPLTGGYSDTDKLIF. The DNA for the CDR3 is TGTGCCTGTGACCCTTTGACAGGGGGATACTCTGACACCGATAAACTCATCTTT.

A few counts support this clone. The amino acid sequence in TCRdb belongs to a much larger clone and departs from this DNA's translation at residue 12, likely a sequencing read error; the sequence shown is translated from the DNA. The rearrangement links TRDV1 to TRDJ1, with unresolved D. Germline matching of the DNA provided the J gene here, since TCRdb leaves it blank. In germline, CDR1 is TSWWSYY, CDR2 QGS. The CDR3 is 18 residues long. Trimming removed 2 bases from V and 1 base from J, with 20 bases in between. CDR3 coding DNA: TGTGCTCTTGGGGAATCAAGACTACGTCTACTCGGCACCGATAAACTCATCTTT. Encoded protein: CALGESRLRLLGTDKLIF.

This clone was seen repeatedly, ten times or more. This sequence joins TRDV1 and TRDJ1; D is unresolved. The J gene, left out of TCRdb, was set here by checking the DNA against germline. V shed 5 bases and J shed 0 bases, with 16 bases lying between them. Germline values: CDR1 TSWWSYY, CDR2 QGS. The CDR3 is made up of 16 amino acids. CDR3: CALGKWRAPYTDKLIF. CDR3 DNA sequence: TGTGCTCTTGGGAAATGGCGGGCCCCGTACACCGATAAACTCATCTTT.

This clone was counted between two and nine times. TCRdb assigns this DNA the protein of a much larger clone, which departs from its translation at residue 8; this likely reflects a read error, and the protein shown comes from translating the DNA. The rearrangement joins TRDV1 to TRDJ1, with 7 bases aligning to TRDD3. Here the J gene was assigned by germline matching of the DNA, as TCRdb has none. The germline V gene encodes CDR1 TSWWSYY and CDR2 QGS. The CDR3 loop spans 19 amino acids. V shed 4 bases, J shed 2 bases, and the junction held 19 bases outside the gene matches. This CDR3 reads CALGASSSQGGIRTDKLIF. DNA of the CDR3: TGTGCTCTTGGGGCCAGTTCCAGCCAGGGGGGGATCCGTACCGATAAACTCATCTTT.

By sample fraction, this clone is medium-sized. The sample contains more than one DNA sequence encoding this CDR3. V and J are TRDV1 and TRDJ1; 11 bases are shared with TRDD3. V lost 2 bases, J lost 1 base, and 9 bases stayed unmatched. The V gene's germline CDR1 is TSWWSYY and CDR2 QGS. The CDR3 sequence is 18 residues long. CDR3 coding DNA: TGTGCTCTTGGGGAAAGGGGCTTTGGGGGATACGCCACCGATAAACTCATCTTT. It specifies CALGERGFGGYATDKLIF.

This clone has only a few counts. This likely stems from a read error, as it lies one base from a far larger clone. The same CDR3 is also encoded by other DNA sequences in this sample. The chain uses TRDV1 and TRDJ4; tentatively, D is TRDD3 (10 bases). CDR1 and CDR2 from the germline V gene are TSWWSYY and QGS. CDR3 length: 22 residues. CDR3 residues: CALGDPYLPTMSTGGSARPLIF. The CDR3 region has the DNA TGTGCTCTTGGGGACCCATACCTTCCTACGATGTCTACTGGGGGATCGGCCAGGCCCCTGATCTTT.

Comment on this clone: The mismatch at residue 4 between this DNA's translation and the TCRdb protein of a much larger clone likely reflects a read error; the protein shown is translated from the DNA. J is TRDJ1 and V is TRDV2; 10 nucleotides agree with TRDD3. The J gene is absent in TCRdb and was assigned here via DNA matching to germline. Germline assignment: CDR1 GEAIGNYY and CDR2 EKD. The CDR3 loop spans 20 amino acids. The CDR3 nucleotides read TGTGCCTGTTACACCAATTTTCCGGGGGATACGACTCCGTACACCGATAAACTCATCTTT. Translated, it gives CACYTNFPGDTTPYTDKLIF.

This clone has ten or more counts. This likely came from a read error, as a far larger clone is one base away. The same CDR3 also results from other DNA sequences found in this sample. This chain joins TRDV2 and TRDJ1; 10 bases align to TRDD3. In germline, CDR1 is GEAIGNYY, CDR2 EKD. This CDR3 is 16 amino acids long. Trimming took 7 bases from V and 2 from J; bases not matched to a gene: 12. The CDR3 here is CACVNLGDMATDKLIF. CDR3 DNA sequence: TGTGCCTGCGTCAACCTGGGGGATATGGCGACCGATAAACTCATCTTT.

This clone was recorded at least ten times. TCRdb pairs this DNA with a much larger clone's protein that differs at residue 12, likely a read error; the protein shown was translated from the DNA. The chain links TRDV1 to TRDJ1, with 7 bases aligning to TRDD2. The CDR3 has 17 residues. The V gene's germline CDR1 is TSWWSYY and CDR2 QGS. V trimming: 5 bases; J trimming: 4 bases; junction bases outside the gene matches: 16. In DNA, the CDR3 is TGTGCTCTTGGGCTATTTCCTACAGGGCGTACGAGCGATAAACTCATCTTT. Translation gives CALGLFPTGRTSDKLIF.

On this clone itself: The protein held in TCRdb is that of a much larger clone and does not match this DNA's translation at residue 4, likely because of a read error; the protein shown is translated from the DNA. CDR3 loop: CALEELHTFLQTPYWGIQSCTDKLIF. CDR3 bases: TGTGCTCTTGAGGAACTCCATACCTTCCTACAGACCCCGTACTGGGGGATACAGTCTTGCACCGATAAACTCATCTTT. This chain uses TRDV1 with TRDJ1; 12 nucleotides line up with TRDD3. The J gene, absent from TCRdb, was called here by matching the DNA to germline. The CDR3 consists of 26 residues. Germline V CDR1 and CDR2: TSWWSYY, QGS.

Of note for this clone: The TCRdb protein comes from a much larger clone and disagrees with this DNA's translation at residue 5, likely due to a read error; the protein given here is derived from the DNA. This chain joins TRDV1 and TRDJ1; D may be TRDD3 (7 bases). The CDR3 loop spans 17 amino acids. CDR1 and CDR2 from the germline V gene are TSWWSYY and QGS. The germline V and J ends were trimmed by 5 bases and 10 bases, with 29 bases remaining between them. DNA for the CDR3: TGTGCTCTTGGGAAGCCTTCCCCTTCTTTGGGGGAGGCCAGACTCATCTTT. This translates into CALGKPSPSLGEARLIF.

This clone turned up a few times. TCRdb's protein, taken from a much larger clone, differs from this DNA's translation at residue 20, likely owing to a read error; the protein displayed comes from the DNA. The CDR3 sequence is CALGEGRGLYLSPGGKTGTNKLIF. DNA for the CDR3: TGTGCTCTTGGGGAAGGGAGAGGTTTGTATCTCTCTCCCGGGGGAAAAACCGGCACCAATAAACTCATCTTT. The V and J genes are TRDV1 and TRDJ1; possible D gene TRDD3, 6 bases. TCRdb does not report a J gene; here it was assigned by matching the DNA to germline references. The CDR3 is made up of 24 amino acids. From germline, CDR1 is TSWWSYY and CDR2 QGS.

This clone turned up a few times. TCRdb's protein, taken from a much larger clone, differs from this DNA's translation at residue 17, likely owing to a read error; the protein displayed comes from the DNA. The CDR3 spells CALGERSRPTGMYTDKPIF. DNA of the CDR3: TGTGCTCTTGGGGAAAGGAGTAGACCTACTGGGATGTACACCGATAAACCCATCTTT. The V gene call is TRDV1, and the J gene call is absent; the D segment call TRDD3 is taken from the table without a DNA check. CDR3 size: 19 residues. Germline loops: CDR1 TSWWSYY, CDR2 QGS.

In the case of this clone: A read error likely explains this, since a far larger clone differs by one base. Other DNA sequences from this sample encode an identical CDR3 as well. The V call is TRDV2, the J call TRDJ1; 8 bases fit TRDD3. No J gene is reported in TCRdb; it was inferred here by comparing the DNA with germline. Germline CDR1 reads GEAIGNYY; CDR2 reads EKD. The CDR3 totals 18 residues. Trimming took 2 bases from V and 0 from J; bases not matched to a gene: 13. CDR3 sequence: CACDKLGDDALYTDKLIF. In DNA form, the CDR3 reads TGTGCCTGTGACAAGCTGGGGGACGACGCTTTGTACACCGATAAACTCATCTTT.

There are a few counts of this clone. This DNA translates differently at residue 3 from the TCRdb protein, which is that of a much larger clone; a read error is likely, and the protein shown is the DNA's own translation. V is TRDV2 and J is TRDJ1, with TRDD3 as a possible D gene (7 bases). The J gene comes from matching the DNA to germline here; TCRdb lacks it. Germline V CDR1 and CDR2: GEAIGNYY, EKD. CDR3 size: 15 residues. This chain's CDR3 is CAYDPLPGGSDKLIF. As DNA, the CDR3 is TGTGCCTATGACCCTCTTCCTGGGGGGTCCGATAAACTCATCTTT.

Worth noting for this clone: TCRdb assigns this DNA the protein of a much larger clone, which departs from its translation at residue 20; this likely reflects a read error, and the protein shown comes from translating the DNA. The CDR3, as DNA: TGTGCTCTTGGGGAACTTGGCAAATTATCCCTCAAAGTACTGGGGGATACTTACTATGAACTCATCTTT. Translating it yields CALGELGKLSLKVLGDTYYELIF. The chain has TRDV1 and TRDJ1, with TRDD3 matching 12 bases. TCRdb gives no J gene; it was assigned here by matching the DNA to germline. Germline lookup yields CDR1 TSWWSYY and CDR2 QGS. The junction had 29 bases not matched to a gene; V was cut back by 0 bases and J by 9 bases. The CDR3 runs 23 residues.